This record covers a single TCR beta chain. Its antigen is currently unknown. Since the CDR3 does not end with the conserved phenylalanine or tryptophan, this likely comes from a read error. These data belong to a study of T-cell reconstitution after alpha-beta-depleted transplantation in children. Preparing the TCRbeta library involved the use of unique molecular identifiers. TCRdb re-analysed the PCR reads in MiXCR, keeping a single row per CDR3 protein. The sample includes around 200,000 distinct CDR3 sequences, around a sixth seen only once; the top ten take just under 45%. V was shortened by 3 bases and J by 1 base, with 12 bases between the two germline ends. The germline V gene has CDR1 SGHTA and CDR2 FQGNSA. The CDR3 extends over 15 amino acids. Overall study findings and caveats: By about two months after transplant, alpha-beta T cells reportedly arose from several hundred graft clones that had expanded.

This receptor was obtained from a male patient aged 2 to 9 who had a stem cell transplant for acute lymphoblastic leukemia, so the T cells may come from the graft donor. This sequence joins TRBV7-2 and TRBJ1-1; D gene uncertain. This specimen consisted of PBMCs, mostly from graft donor cells, obtained 360 days after TCRalphabeta/CD19-depleted stem cell transplant. The CDR3 bases are TGTGCCAGCAGCTTTCTTGGGCGGCAGAACACTGAAGCTTTCTGT. It yields the protein CASSFLGRQNTEAFC.